The rows below give T cell receptor beta chains drawn from one sample of a study of cytomegalovirus exposure and HLA in healthy donors. The repertoire was sequenced with immunoSEQ multiplex PCR; TCRdb's copy has only in-frame clones and lacks some. The sample has tens of thousands of clones, 95% seen once; the top ten hold about 7%. The sample was PBMCs. These receptors were collected from a young woman in good health and CMV-seropositive. Both conserved end residues are trimmed from each CDR3. The order of the fields is V gene, J gene, CDR3 protein.

V: TRBV23-1
J: TRBJ2-2
CDR3: ASSSTGGSFPPTGELF

V: TRBV7-2
J: TRBJ1-2
CDR3: ASSRPDRPYGYT

V: TRBV6-5
J: TRBJ2-7
CDR3: ASAGYREQY

V: TRBV28
J: TRBJ2-3
CDR3: ASSFRVLRGTSGTTDTQY

V: TRBV10-3
J: TRBJ2-1
CDR3: AISEPDMTNEQF

V: TRBV4-3
J: TRBJ2-1
CDR3: ASSQEFQGSSYNEQF

V: TRBV5-5
J: TRBJ1-2
CDR3: ASSLGQKYGYT

V: TRBV28
J: TRBJ1-2
CDR3: ASSLLLLDRVYGYT

V: TRBV2
J: TRBJ1-1
CDR3: ASRPTEVGTPGAF

V: TRBV28
J: TRBJ2-3
CDR3: ASSTRLAGDTDTQY

V: TRBV6-5
J: TRBJ1-2
CDR3: ASSRDSQYGYT

V: TRBV10-3
J: TRBJ1-4
CDR3: AISVDRVGEKLF

V: TRBV10-3
J: TRBJ1-1
CDR3: ATRDTMNTEAF

V: TRBV27
J: TRBJ2-7
CDR3: ASRRDSRFSYEQY